The clone carrying this T cell receptor beta chain was seen ten or more times. Its cognate antigen is unknown. 5'RACE template switching generated TCR cDNA, adding a universal primer site and UMIs. In TCRdb, the 5' RACE reads were re-called with MiXCR into one record per CDR3 protein. This table has 100,000 to 150,000 distinct CDR3 sequences, approximately 9% appearing once. The entry originates in a study of T cells after yellow fever vaccination. General observations from the study: Re-detected after boosting: most primary clones, almost 98% of CD4 and about 85% of CD8. Peaking on day 5 versus 15, the secondary response was faster but weaker.

The CDR3 has 16 residues. The V gene's germline CDR1 is LGHNA and CDR2 YSLEER. Deletions cut 0 bases from V and 0 bases from J, with 12 bases between. This TCR derives from a man aged 18 to 30 who received the YFV17D yellow fever vaccine. The genes are TRBV4-3 and TRBJ2-7; D uncertain. This specimen consisted of CD8+ T cells sorted from PBMCs, obtained on the day of the yellow fever booster vaccination. CDR3 residues: CASSQDGNAFSYEQYF. DNA for the CDR3: TGCGCCAGCAGCCAAGATGGGAACGCCTTCTCCTACGAGCAGTACTTC.